These 12 T cell receptor beta chains were all obtained from the same sample, sequenced in a study of type 1 regulatory T cells. Their antigens remain unidentified. General study points: Type 1 regulatory T cells had a more restricted TCR repertoire than non-type 1 regulatory T cells.

TCRdb independently ran MiXCR on the reads; one entry per CDR3 protein. The sample includes fewer than 7,000 distinct CDR3 sequences, roughly 34% seen only once; the top ten take under 30%. The sequencing input was cultured type 1 regulatory T (Tr1) cells, either the whole culture or a sorted fraction (not recorded which). All receptors come from a human donor in good health.

The V gene is TRBV6-5, the J gene TRBJ1-2, with D possibly TRBD1 on 6 matching bases. With 6 bases removed from V and 4 bases from J, the gap between germline ends came to 15 bases. The CDR3 consists of 14 residues. Looked up from germline, CDR1 is MNHEY and CDR2 is SVGAGI. The CDR3 loop reads CASRGGQGVYGYTF. CDR3 in DNA: TGTGCCAGCAGGGGGGGGCAGGGAGTCTATGGCTACACCTTC.

In regard to this clonotype: A much larger clonotype is one base distant, so this may be a read error. The chain recombines TRBV18 with TRBJ2-4; perhaps TRBD1 as D (6 bases). Germline values: CDR1 KGHSH, CDR2 LQKENI. The CDR3 has 16 residues. The germline V and J ends were trimmed by 2 bases and 3 bases, with 14 bases remaining between them. This CDR3 is CASSPAGVVDKNIQYF. CDR3 DNA: TGTGCCAGCTCACCAGCAGGGGTGGTCGACAAAAACATTCAGTACTTC. Complete variable domain (other parts from reference TRBV18 and TRBJ2-4): NAGVMQNPRHLVRRRGQEARLRCSPMKGHSHVYWYRQLPEEGLKFMVYLQKENIIDESGMPKERFSAEFPKEGPSILRIQQVVRGDSAAYFCASSPAGVVDKNIQYFGAGTRLSVL.

The J gene is TRBJ2-1, the V gene TRBV6-1, with a tentative D call TRBD2 (5 bases). Germline CDR1 is MNHNS and CDR2 is SASEGT. The V gene lost 8 bases and the J gene lost 10 bases, with 12 bases spanning the gap. CDR3 length equals 11 residues. CDR3 residues: CASRTQIEQFF. The CDR3 nucleotides are TGTGCCAGCCGGACTCAGATCGAGCAGTTCTTC.

Of note for this clonotype: An end of the junction does not agree with germline; a read error may underlie this. The chain is built from TRBV7-2 and TRBJ1-6; 9 bases agree with TRBD1. The CDR3 is 17 residues long. Germline V gives CDR1 SGHTA, CDR2 FQGNSA. The CDR3 sequence: CASSVAGTGFGNSPLHF. In DNA form, the CDR3 reads TGTGCCAGCAGCGTAGCCGGGACAGGGTTTGGTAATTCACCCCTCCACTTT. The full variable domain, completed using reference TRBV7-2 and TRBJ1-6, is GAGVSQSPSNKVTEKGKDVELRCDPISGHTALYWYRQSLGQGLEFLIYFQGNSAPDKSGLPSDRFSAERTGGSVSTLTIQRTQQEDSAVYLCASSVAGTGFGNSPLHFGNGTRLTVT.

This clonotype was recorded once. A much bigger clone sits one base away, suggesting this may be a read error. The chain couples TRBV20-1 to TRBJ2-3; D is perhaps TRBD2 (5 bases). CDR1 is DFQATT, CDR2 SNEGSKA, per germline (reference sequence). The CDR3 covers 13 residues. V lost 5 bases and J 8 bases, leaving 17 bases between the germline ends. The CDR3 reads CSAPLALALTQYF. The CDR3 DNA follows: TGCAGTGCTCCCCTCGCCCTAGCACTTACGCAGTATTTT.

This clonotype was detected only a few times. The genes are TRBV12-3 or TRBV12-4 and TRBJ2-1, with D unresolved. The CDR3 length is 12 residues. The germline V and J ends were trimmed by 3 bases and 4 bases, with 4 bases remaining between them. CDR3 nucleotides: TGTGCCAGCAGTTTCAGTTACAATGAGCAGTTCTTC. Translation: CASSFSYNEQFF.

This clonotype was detected a few times. The chain carries TRBV20-1 and TRBJ2-1; 7 bases fit TRBD2. CDR1 is DFQATT, CDR2 SNEGSKA, per germline (reference sequence). CDR3 length equals 18 residues. V lost 5 bases, J lost 4 bases, and 20 bases stayed unmatched. CDR3 coding DNA: TGCAGTGCTTTTTACCTCGGGGGAGGGACGCCGGGGTACAATGAGCAGTTCTTC. Translated: CSAFYLGGGTPGYNEQFF.

This clonotype was seen a handful of times. The J gene is TRBJ2-6, the V gene TRBV19; D is perhaps TRBD2 (6 bases). This CDR3 is built from 17 residues. V gave up 3 bases and J gave up 0 bases, with 12 bases separating them. Germline CDR1 is LNHDA and CDR2 is SQIVND (reference sequence). DNA for the CDR3: TGTGCCAGTAGTATTACGAGGCGGGGCTCTGGGGCCAACGTCCTGACTTTC. This translates into CASSITRRGSGANVLTF.

The rearrangement joins TRBV7-2 to TRBJ2-5, with D perhaps assigned TRBD1 or TRBD2 (6 bases each). Germline V gives CDR1 SGHTA, CDR2 FQGNSA. Trimming took 1 base from V and 7 from J, leaving 22 bases between them. The CDR3 consists of 17 residues. The CDR3 nucleotides are TGTGCCAGCAGCTTAGGATCAGCGAGGGGGGCACAAAGGACCCAGTACTTC. It specifies CASSLGSARGAQRTQYF.

This clonotype ranks as medium-sized (0.01 to 0.1%). V and J are TRBV2 and TRBJ1-5; possibly TRBD1 for D (5 bases). The ends were cut back, 2 bases at V and 5 bases at J, with 7 bases in the middle. The CDR3 loop spans 13 amino acids. Germline CDR1 SNHLY, CDR2 FYNNEI. The DNA of the CDR3 is TGTGCCAGCAGTGAACGGGGGGATCAGCCCCAGCATTTT. Residues: CASSERGDQPQHF.

This clonotype qualifies as large. The chain combines TRBV12-3 or TRBV12-4 with TRBJ1-1, with D hard to call. With 6 bases removed from V and 1 base from J, the gap between germline ends came to 12 bases. There are 14 residues in the CDR3. CDR3 protein: CASRIAGPNTEAFF. In DNA form, the CDR3 reads TGTGCCAGCAGAATAGCCGGGCCGAACACTGAAGCTTTCTTT.

This clonotype has ten or more counts. The chain combines TRBV28 with TRBJ2-7; TRBD1 agrees at 8 bases. This CDR3 is built from 15 residues. V lost 1 base, J lost 4 bases, and 6 bases stayed unmatched. Germline V lookup: CDR1 MDHEN, CDR2 SYDVKM. The CDR3 spells CASSLYSGGRYEQYF. The CDR3 DNA sequence: TGTGCCAGCAGTTTATACTCAGGGGGCCGGTACGAGCAGTACTTC. The full variable domain, its missing parts supplied by reference TRBV28 and TRBJ2-7, is DVKVTQSSRYLVKRTGEKVFLECVQDMDHENMFWYRQDPGLGLRLIYFSYDVKMKEKGDIPEGYSVSREKKERFSLILESASTNQTSMYLCASSLYSGGRYEQYFGPGTRLTVT.